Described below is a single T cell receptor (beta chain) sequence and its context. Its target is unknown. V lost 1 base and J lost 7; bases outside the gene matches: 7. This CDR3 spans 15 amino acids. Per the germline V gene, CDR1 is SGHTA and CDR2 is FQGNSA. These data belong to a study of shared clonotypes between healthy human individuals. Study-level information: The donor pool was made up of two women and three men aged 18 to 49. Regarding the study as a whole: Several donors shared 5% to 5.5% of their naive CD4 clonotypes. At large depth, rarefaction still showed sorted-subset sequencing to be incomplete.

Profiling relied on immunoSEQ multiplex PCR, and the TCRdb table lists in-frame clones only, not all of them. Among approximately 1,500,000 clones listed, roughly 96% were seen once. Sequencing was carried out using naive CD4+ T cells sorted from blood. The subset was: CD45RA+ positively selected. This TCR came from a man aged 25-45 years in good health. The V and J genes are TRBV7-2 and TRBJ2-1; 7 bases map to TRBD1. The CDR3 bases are TGTGCCAGCAGCTTAGTTGACAGGGTCGAAAATGAGCAGTTCTTC. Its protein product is CASSLVDRVENEQFF.